This paragraph reports one T cell receptor beta chain. Its antigen is currently unknown. Making the TCR beta cDNA relied on 5'RACE template switching with UMIs. TCRdb reprocessed the 5' RACE reads and reports one entry per CDR3 protein, with no DNA. The listing contains a few hundred thousand distinct CDR3 sequences. These data are taken from a study of T cells expressing NK-cell markers. In germline, CDR1 is SGHVS, CDR2 FQNEAQ. The CDR3 spans 16 residues. Study findings and constraints: About 6 donors had dominant NKG2C+ clonotypes that comprised roughly 1.0-8% of their CD8+ T cells. The CD3+CD56-NKG2C+ fraction of a handful of donors was also led by these clonotypes.

Source material: blood T cells: a sorted CD56 or NKG2C T cell subset, CD4+ or CD8+ T cells, or bulk PBMC T cells (not recorded which). The source of this sequence is a young man in good health. This chain links TRBV7-8 with TRBJ1-4; TCRdb's assignment of TRBD1 cannot be checked, as there is no DNA. CDR3 loop: CASSPTRVPLNKKLFF.